In this sample, the clone carrying this T cell receptor (beta chain) turned up a few times. Its specificity is unknown. V lost 0 bases and J 7 bases, leaving 15 bases between the germline ends. CDR3 size: 15 residues. Germline values: CDR1 LNHDA, CDR2 SQIVND (reference sequence). Sampling consisted of one heparinised blood draw per donor, averaging approximately 120 mL. Populations obtained by sorting all exceeded 95% purity. Since all of the isolated RNA was reverse transcribed, expressed TCRB transcripts were what got sequenced. Sequenced by immunoSEQ multiplex PCR; TCRdb stores in-frame clones only, minus some. The repertoire holds 200,000 to 250,000 clones, 9.6% seen once, with under 0.045% in the top ten. The data are from a study of beta chain features in type 1 diabetes. Study-level results: The question of HLA type influencing TCRB rearrangement was one that remained unresolved here. VDJ junctions sequenced from type 1 diabetes patients showed fewer insertions and more deletions.

Sequenced input: naive CD4+ T cells from blood. This clonotype originated in a woman younger than 30 in good health. The chain has TRBV19 and TRBJ1-2, with a tentative D call TRBD1 (5 bases). For the CDR3, the DNA is TGTGCCAGTAGTATAGACCCTGACAGAAAACGTGGCTACACCTTC. It encodes CASSIDPDRKRGYTF.